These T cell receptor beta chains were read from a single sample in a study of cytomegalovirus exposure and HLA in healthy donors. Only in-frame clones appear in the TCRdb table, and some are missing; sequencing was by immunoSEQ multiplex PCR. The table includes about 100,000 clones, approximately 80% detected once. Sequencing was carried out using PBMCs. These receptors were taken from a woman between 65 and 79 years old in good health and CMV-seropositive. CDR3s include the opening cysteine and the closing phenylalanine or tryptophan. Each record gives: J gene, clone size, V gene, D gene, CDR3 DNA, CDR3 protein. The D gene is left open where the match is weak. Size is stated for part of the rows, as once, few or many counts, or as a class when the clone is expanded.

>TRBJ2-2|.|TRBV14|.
TGTGCCAGCAGCCAAACAGGAGTCGGGACCGGGGAGCTGTTTTTT
CASSQTGVGTGELFF
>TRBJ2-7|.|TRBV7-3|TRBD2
TGTGCCAGCAGCCCTAGCGGGAGCTACGAGCAGTACTTC
CASSPSGSYEQYF
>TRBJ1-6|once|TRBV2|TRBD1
TGTGCCAGCAGTGACAGGGGGTTTTCACCCCTCCACTTT
CASSDRGFSPLHF
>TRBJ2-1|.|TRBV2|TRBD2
TGTGCCAGCAGTGAAGTGAGACTAGCGGTCTACAATGAGCAGTTCTTC
CASSEVRLAVYNEQFF
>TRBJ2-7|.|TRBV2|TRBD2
TGTGCCGGCATGGGGACTAGCGGGAACGAGCAGTACTTC
CAGMGTSGNEQYF
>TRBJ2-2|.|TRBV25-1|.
TGTGCCAGCAGTGAATCCGGGACTGCCGGGGAGCTGTTTTTT
CASSESGTAGELFF
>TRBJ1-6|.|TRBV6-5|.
TGTGCCAGCAGTTACTCGCCCCCAGGGGACGGGTCACCCCTCCACTTT
CASSYSPPGDGSPLHF
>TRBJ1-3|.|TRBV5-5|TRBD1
TGTGCCAGCAGCCGACAGGGCTCTGGAAACACCATATATTTT
CASSRQGSGNTIYF
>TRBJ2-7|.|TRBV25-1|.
TGTGCCAGCAGTTTGACAGGCTACGAGCAGTACTTC
CASSLTGYEQYF
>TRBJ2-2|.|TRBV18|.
TGTGCCAGCTCGCCCAGACAGATACAGAACACCGGGGAGCTGTTTTTT
CASSPRQIQNTGELFF
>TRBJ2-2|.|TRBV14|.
TGTGCCAGCAGCCAAGGCGGAAACCCCGGGGAGCTGTTTTTT
CASSQGGNPGELFF
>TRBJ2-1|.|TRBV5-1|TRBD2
TGCGCCAGCAGCAATAGCGGGAGGGAATCCAATGAGCAGTTCTTC
CASSNSGRESNEQFF
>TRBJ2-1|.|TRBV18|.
TGTGCCAGCTCACCACAGGGGATCAATGAGCAGTTCTTC
CASSPQGINEQFF
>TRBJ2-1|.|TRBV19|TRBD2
TGTGCCAGTAGTATAGTATTGCTGGGTAGCGGGAGGGCCCTGGATGAGCAGTTCTTC
CASSIVLLGSGRALDEQFF
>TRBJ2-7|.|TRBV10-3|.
TGTGCCATCAGTGGAGGGCCCGGGTACGAGCAGTACTTC
CAISGGPGYEQYF
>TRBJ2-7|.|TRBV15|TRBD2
TGTGCCACCAGCAGAGAAAGGACTAGCTCCTACGAGCAGTACTTC
CATSRERTSSYEQYF
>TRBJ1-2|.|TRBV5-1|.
TGCGCCAGCAGCCAGAAATCCAACTATGGCTACACCTTC
CASSQKSNYGYTF
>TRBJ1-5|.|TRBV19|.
TGTGCCAGTAGCCAGGGCTCCAGCAATCAGCCCCAGCATTTT
CASSQGSSNQPQHF
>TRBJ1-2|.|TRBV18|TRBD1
TGTGCCAGCTCGGGACAGCCCAGGAATGGCTACACCTTC
CASSGQPRNGYTF
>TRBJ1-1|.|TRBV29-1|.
TGCAGCGGTTACAGGAACACTGAAGCTTTCTTT
CSGYRNTEAFF
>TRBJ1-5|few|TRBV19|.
TGTGCCAGTAGTCGTAGGGAGACTAATCAGCCCCAGCATTTT
CASSRRETNQPQHF
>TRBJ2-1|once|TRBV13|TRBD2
TGTGCCAGCAGCTCCTCGACTAGCGGGAGGAGAAACAATGAGCAGTTCTTC
CASSSSTSGRRNNEQFF
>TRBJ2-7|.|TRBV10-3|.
TGTGCCATCAGTGAGTCTGGCGGGTGGCCCCCCGACGAGCAGTACTTC
CAISESGGWPPDEQYF
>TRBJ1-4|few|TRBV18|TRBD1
TGTGCCAGCTCACCATGGGACAGGAGGGGTGAAAAACTGTTTTTT
CASSPWDRRGEKLFF
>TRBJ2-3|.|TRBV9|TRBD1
TGTGCCAGCAGCGTGGGGACAGGCACAGATACGCAGTATTTT
CASSVGTGTDTQYF
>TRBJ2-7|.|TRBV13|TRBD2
TGTGCCAGCAGCTCCAGGACTAGCGGGAGAGGAAGGTACGAGCAGTACTTC
CASSSRTSGRGRYEQYF
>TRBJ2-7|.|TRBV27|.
TGTGCCCACTCATGGGCATACGAGCAGTACTTC
CAHSWAYEQYF
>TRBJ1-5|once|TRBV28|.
TGTGCCAGCAGTACGAATACCCCCGGTCAGCCCCAGCATTTT
CASSTNTPGQPQHF
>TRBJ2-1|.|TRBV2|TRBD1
TGTGCCAGCAAGGACAGGGACGTTTACAATGAGCAGTTCTTC
CASKDRDVYNEQFF
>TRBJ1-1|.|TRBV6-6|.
TGTGCCAGCAACCTGGGAGGGATCACTGAAGCTTTCTTT
CASNLGGITEAFF
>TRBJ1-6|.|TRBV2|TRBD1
TGTGCCAGCCTATCCGGGACAGGGAATTCACCCCTCCACTTT
CASLSGTGNSPLHF
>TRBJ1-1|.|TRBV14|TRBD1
TGTGCCAGCAGCCCGGACAGGGAGGGAACTGAAGCTTTCTTT
CASSPDREGTEAFF
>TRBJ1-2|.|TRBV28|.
TGTGCCAGCAAAGTCGAGGGCTATGGCTACACCTTC
CASKVEGYGYTF
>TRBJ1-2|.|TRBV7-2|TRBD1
TGTGCCAGCAGCTTATACGGGACAGGCTATGGCTACACCTTC
CASSLYGTGYGYTF
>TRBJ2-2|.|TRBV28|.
TGTGCCAGCAGGACAGAGAACACCGGGGAGCTGTTTTTT
CASRTENTGELFF
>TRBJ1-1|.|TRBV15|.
TGTGCCATCAGCTCCCTGACGGGGGAGAGCACTGAAGCTTTCTTT
CAISSLTGESTEAFF
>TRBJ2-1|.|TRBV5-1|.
TGCGCCAGCAGCTTAGACTCCTCCTACAATGAGCAGTTCTTC
CASSLDSSYNEQFF
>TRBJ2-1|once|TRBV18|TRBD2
TGTGCCAGCTCACCATATAGCGGGAGGGCCATCAATGAGCAGTTCTTC
CASSPYSGRAINEQFF
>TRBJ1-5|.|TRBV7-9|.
TGTGCCAGCAGCTCTGGTTTCGGGGGGAATCAGCCCCAGCATTTT
CASSSGFGGNQPQHF
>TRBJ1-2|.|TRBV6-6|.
TGTGCCAGCAGTTATCCCGACAGGTACTATGGCTACACCTTC
CASSYPDRYYGYTF
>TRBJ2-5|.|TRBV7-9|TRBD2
TGTGCCAGCAGCTTACGGAGACTAGCGGGGACGCCAGGGACCCAGTACTTC
CASSLRRLAGTPGTQYF
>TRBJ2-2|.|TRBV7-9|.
TGTGCCAGCAGCTTAGGCAGGTCCCCCACCGGGGAGCTGTTTTTT
CASSLGRSPTGELFF
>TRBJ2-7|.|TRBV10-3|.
TGTGCCATCAGTGTTGGCGGAGTCTCCTACGAGCAGTACTTC
CAISVGGVSYEQYF
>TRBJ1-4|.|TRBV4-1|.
TGCGCCAGCAGCCAAGATTTCGGCTACGAGGGACTGTTTTTT
CASSQDFGYEGLFF
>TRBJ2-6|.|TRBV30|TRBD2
TGTGCCTGGGCCGGGACTAGCGGGAGTTCTGGGGCCAACGTCCTGACTTTC
CAWAGTSGSSGANVLTF
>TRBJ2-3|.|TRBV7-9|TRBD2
TGTGCCAGCAGCTTAGAGGTCGGGTCTAGCGGAAGCACAGATACGCAGTATTTT
CASSLEVGSSGSTDTQYF
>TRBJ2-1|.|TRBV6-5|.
TGTGCCAGCAGTTCCGAACTAAAGCAGTTCTTC
CASSSELKQFF
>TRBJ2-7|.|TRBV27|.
TGTGCCAGCACCTCGACAATGGCAGGTTATTACGAGCAGTACTTC
CASTSTMAGYYEQYF
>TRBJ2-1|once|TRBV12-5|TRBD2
TGTGCTAGTGGACTTAGCGGGAGGGGCAATGAGCAGTTCTTC
CASGLSGRGNEQFF